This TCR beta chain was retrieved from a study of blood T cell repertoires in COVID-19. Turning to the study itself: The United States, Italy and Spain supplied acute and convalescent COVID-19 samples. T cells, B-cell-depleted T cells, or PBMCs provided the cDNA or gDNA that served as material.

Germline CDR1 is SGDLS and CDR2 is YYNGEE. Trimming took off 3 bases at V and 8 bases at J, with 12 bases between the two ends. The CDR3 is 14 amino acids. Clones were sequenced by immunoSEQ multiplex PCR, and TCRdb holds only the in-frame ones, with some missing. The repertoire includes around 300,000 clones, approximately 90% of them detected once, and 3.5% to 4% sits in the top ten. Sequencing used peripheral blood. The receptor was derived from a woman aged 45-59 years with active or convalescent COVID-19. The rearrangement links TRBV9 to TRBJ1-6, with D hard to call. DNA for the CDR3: TGTGCCAGCAGCGCGTGGGCACAAGATTCACCCCTCCACTTT. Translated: CASSAWAQDSPLHF.